A few counts support the clone carrying this T cell receptor beta chain. V was clipped by 4 bases and J by 6 bases, with 9 bases between them. The germline CDR1 and CDR2 sequences are KGHSH and LQKENI. This CDR3 contains 13 residues. Using RNA transcripts as the source, TCR beta CDR3 regions were amplified. The HTBI primer set drove a first-round RT-PCR of the TCR CDR3. A single record per CDR3 protein comes from TCRdb applying MiXCR to the multiplex PCR reads. The data hold 300,000 to 450,000 distinct CDR3 sequences, with 20% to 25% observed a single time. The sample originates from a study of T cells in Graves' hyperthyroidism and ophthalmopathy. Graves' hyperthyroidism is called stable when ophthalmopathy does not progress within 18 months.

The chain employs TRBV18 and TRBJ1-4; a possible D gene is TRBD1 (5 bases). The material sequenced was blood. This TCR derives from a man in his fifties with Graves' hyperthyroidism. The CDR3 reads CASSLGTDEKLFF. DNA of the CDR3: TGTGCCAGCTCACTCGGGACCGATGAAAAACTGTTTTTT.